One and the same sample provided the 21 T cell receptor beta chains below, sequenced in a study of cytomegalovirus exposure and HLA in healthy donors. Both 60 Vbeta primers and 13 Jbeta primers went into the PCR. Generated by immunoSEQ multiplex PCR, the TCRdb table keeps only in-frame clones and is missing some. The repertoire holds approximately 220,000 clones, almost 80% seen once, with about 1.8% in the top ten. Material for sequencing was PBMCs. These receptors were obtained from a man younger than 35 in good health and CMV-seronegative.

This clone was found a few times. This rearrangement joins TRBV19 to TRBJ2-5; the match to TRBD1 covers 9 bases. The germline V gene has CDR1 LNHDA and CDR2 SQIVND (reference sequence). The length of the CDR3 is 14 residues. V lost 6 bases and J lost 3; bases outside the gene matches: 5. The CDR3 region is CASRGTGKKETQYF. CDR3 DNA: TGTGCCAGTAGGGGGACAGGGAAGAAAGAGACCCAGTACTTC.

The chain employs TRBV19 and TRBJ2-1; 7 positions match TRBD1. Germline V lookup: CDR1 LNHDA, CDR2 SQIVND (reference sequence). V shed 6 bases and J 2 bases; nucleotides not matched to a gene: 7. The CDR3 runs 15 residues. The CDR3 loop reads CASRTTGTAYNEQFF. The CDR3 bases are TGTGCCAGTAGAACGACAGGGACGGCCTACAATGAGCAGTTCTTC.

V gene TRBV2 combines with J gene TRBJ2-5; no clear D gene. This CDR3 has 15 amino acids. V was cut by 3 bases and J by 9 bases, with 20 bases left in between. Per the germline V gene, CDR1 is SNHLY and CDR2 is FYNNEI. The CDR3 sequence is CASSDPVGSQAPQYF. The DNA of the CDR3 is TGTGCCAGCAGTGACCCCGTCGGCTCCCAAGCGCCCCAGTACTTC.

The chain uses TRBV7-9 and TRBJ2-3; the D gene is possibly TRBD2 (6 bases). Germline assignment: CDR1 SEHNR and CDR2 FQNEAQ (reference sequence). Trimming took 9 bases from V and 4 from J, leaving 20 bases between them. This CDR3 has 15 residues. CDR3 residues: CARTPLSSVSDTQYF. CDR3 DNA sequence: TGTGCCAGAACCCCCTTGTCTAGCGTGTCAGATACGCAGTATTTT.

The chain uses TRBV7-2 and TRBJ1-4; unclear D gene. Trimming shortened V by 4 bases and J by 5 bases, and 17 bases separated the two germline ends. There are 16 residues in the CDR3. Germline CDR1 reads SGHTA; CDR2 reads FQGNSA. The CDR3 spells CASSSSGRGENEKLFF. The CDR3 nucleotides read TGTGCCAGCAGCTCCTCCGGACGCGGGGAGAATGAAAAACTGTTTTTT.

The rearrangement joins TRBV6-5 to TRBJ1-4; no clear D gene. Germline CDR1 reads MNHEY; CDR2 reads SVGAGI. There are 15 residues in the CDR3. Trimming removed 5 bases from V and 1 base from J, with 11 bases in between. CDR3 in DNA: TGTGCCAGCAGTCCTAATCCCGAAACTAATGAAAAACTGTTTTTT. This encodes CASSPNPETNEKLFF.

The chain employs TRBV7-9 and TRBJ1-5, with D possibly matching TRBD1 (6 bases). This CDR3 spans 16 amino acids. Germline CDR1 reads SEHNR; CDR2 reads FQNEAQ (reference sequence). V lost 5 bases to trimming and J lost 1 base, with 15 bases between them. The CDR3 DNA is TGTGCCAGCAGCCCAGCAGGGGTATTAAGCAATCAGCCCCAGCATTTT. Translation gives CASSPAGVLSNQPQHF.

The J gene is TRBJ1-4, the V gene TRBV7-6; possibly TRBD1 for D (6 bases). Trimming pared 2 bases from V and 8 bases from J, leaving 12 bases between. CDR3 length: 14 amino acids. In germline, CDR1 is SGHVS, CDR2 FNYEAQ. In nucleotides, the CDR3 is TGTGCCAGCAGCTTATACAGGGAAAGAGAAAAACTGTTTTTT. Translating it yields CASSLYREREKLFF.

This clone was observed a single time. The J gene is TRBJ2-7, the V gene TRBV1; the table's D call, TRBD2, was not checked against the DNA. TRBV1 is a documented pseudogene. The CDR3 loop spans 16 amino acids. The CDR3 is CASSQDRTRPSYEQYF. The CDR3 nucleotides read TGCGCCAGCAGCCAAGATAGGACTAGACCCTCCTACGAGCAGTACTTC.

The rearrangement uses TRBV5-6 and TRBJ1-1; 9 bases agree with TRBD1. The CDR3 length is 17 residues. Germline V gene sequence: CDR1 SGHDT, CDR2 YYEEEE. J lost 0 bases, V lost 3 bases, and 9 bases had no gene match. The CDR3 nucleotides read TGTGCCAGCAGCTCCCGGGACAGGGAGAGGATGAACACTGAAGCTTTCTTT. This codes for CASSSRDRERMNTEAFF.

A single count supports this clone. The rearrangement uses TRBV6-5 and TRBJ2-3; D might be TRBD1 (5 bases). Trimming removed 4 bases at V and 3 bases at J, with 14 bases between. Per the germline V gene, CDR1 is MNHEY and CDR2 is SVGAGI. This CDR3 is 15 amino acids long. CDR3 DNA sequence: TGTGCCAGCAGTTCCCCAGGGAAGGCTACAGATACGCAGTATTTT. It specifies CASSSPGKATDTQYF.

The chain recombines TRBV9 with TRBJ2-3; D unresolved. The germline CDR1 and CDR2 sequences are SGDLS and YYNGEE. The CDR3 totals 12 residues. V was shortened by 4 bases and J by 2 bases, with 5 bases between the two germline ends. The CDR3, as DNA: TGTGCCAGCAGCCTATTCACAGATACGCAGTATTTT. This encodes CASSLFTDTQYF.

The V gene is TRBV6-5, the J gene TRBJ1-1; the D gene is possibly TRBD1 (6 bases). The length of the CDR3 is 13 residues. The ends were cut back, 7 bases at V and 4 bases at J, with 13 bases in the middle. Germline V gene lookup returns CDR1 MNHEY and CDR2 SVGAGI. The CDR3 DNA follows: TGTGCCAGCACCCAGGGGAGCGGCACTGAAGCTTTCTTT. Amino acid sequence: CASTQGSGTEAFF.

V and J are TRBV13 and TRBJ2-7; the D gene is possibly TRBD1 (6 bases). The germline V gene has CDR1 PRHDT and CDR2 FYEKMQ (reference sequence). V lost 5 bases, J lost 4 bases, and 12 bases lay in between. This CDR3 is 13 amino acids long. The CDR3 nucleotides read TGTGCCAGCAGCGCAGGCAGGGGATACGAGCAGTACTTC. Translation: CASSAGRGYEQYF.

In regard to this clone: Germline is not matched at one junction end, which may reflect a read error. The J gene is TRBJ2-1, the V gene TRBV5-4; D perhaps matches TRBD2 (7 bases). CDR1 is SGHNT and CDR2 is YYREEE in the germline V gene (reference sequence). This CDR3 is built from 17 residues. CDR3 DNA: TGTGCCAGCAGCTCGGGGGGCGCCCTAAGCTCCTACAATGAGCCGTTCTTC. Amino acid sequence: CASSSGGALSSYNEPFF.

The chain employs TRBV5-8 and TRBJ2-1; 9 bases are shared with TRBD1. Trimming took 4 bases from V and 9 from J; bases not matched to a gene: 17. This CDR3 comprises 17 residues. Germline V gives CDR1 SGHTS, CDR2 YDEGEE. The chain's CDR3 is CASSGGTGFAYYFEQFF. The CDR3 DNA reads TGTGCCAGCAGCGGCGGGACAGGGTTCGCCTACTACTTTGAGCAGTTCTTC.

The CDR3 spells CASSYSSSGGYEQYF. The CDR3 DNA is TGTGCCAGCAGTTACTCGTCTAGCGGGGGCTACGAGCAGTACTTC. The gene calls are TRBV6-5 and TRBJ2-7; 10 bases are a match to TRBD2. The CDR3 runs to 15 residues. After removal of 0 bases from V and 3 bases from J, the junction contained 2 bases not matched to a gene. Per germline, CDR1 MNHEY and CDR2 SVGAGI.

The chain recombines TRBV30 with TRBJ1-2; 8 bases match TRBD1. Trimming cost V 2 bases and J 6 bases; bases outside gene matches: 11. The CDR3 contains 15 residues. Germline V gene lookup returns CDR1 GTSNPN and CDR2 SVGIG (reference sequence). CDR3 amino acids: CAWSFPDRALDGYTF. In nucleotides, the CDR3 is TGTGCCTGGAGTTTCCCGGACAGGGCCTTGGATGGCTACACCTTC.

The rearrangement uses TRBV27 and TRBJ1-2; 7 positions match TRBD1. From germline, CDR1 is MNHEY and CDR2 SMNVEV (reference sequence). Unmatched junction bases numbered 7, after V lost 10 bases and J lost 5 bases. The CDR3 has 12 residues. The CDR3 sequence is CATLDRTYGYTF. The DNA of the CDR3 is TGTGCCACCTTGGACAGGACATATGGCTACACCTTC.

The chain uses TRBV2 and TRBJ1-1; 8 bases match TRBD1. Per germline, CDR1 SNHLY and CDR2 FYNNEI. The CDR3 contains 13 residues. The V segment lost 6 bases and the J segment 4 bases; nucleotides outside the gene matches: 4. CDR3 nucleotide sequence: TGTGCCAGCAGGACACAGGGGGGCACTGAAGCTTTCTTT. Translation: CASRTQGGTEAFF.

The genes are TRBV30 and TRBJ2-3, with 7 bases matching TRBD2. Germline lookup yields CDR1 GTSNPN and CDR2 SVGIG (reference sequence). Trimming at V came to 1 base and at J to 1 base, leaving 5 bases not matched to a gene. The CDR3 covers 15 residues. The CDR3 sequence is CAWSGRAGGTDTQYF. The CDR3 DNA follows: TGTGCCTGGAGTGGCAGGGCGGGAGGCACAGATACGCAGTATTTT.